The T cell receptor (beta chain) described here comes from a study of blood T cells in healthy people across ages. The V and J ends lost 4 bases and 0 bases respectively, with 11 bases between them. The CDR3 sequence is 14 residues long. Per the germline V gene, CDR1 is DFQATT and CDR2 is SNEGSKA (reference sequence). A sample-barcoded 5' primer and a J-beta primer mix were used in a second PCR of about 6 to 11 cycles. TCRdb analysed the 5' RACE reads with MiXCR anew, one entry per CDR3 protein. Of fewer than 2,000,000 distinct CDR3 sequences listed, about two fifths were seen once; the top ten hold about 23%.

The chain couples TRBV20-1 to TRBJ2-3; maybe TRBD1 (5 bases). This receptor was obtained from a human donor in good health. The source material was blood. CDR3: CSAKGQISTDTQYF. The CDR3 bases are TGCAGTGCTAAGGGGCAAATCAGCACAGATACGCAGTATTTT.